The rows below give T cell receptor beta chains drawn from one sample of a study of human T cells and chemical hapten exposure. A single record per CDR3 protein comes from TCRdb applying MiXCR to the RACE reads. The top ten clones hold 10% to 13% of a sample with some 96,000 distinct CDR3 sequences, 27% of them seen once. The source material was whole blood, sampled in connection with sensitization to the hapten diphenylcyclopropenone (DPC). These receptors were obtained from a man aged 40-50 years with alopecia areata. Some clones in this sample may be carry-over from other donors' samples. Both conserved end residues are part of each CDR3. D genes are given only for firm matches. Where a row states a size, it is once, few, many or the class of an expanded clone; other rows omit it.

size,J,D,V,CDR3,DNA
NA,TRBJ2-7,NA,TRBV9,CASSGRNRDYEQYF,TGTGCCAGCAGCGGACGAAATCGGGACTACGAGCAGTACTTC
NA,TRBJ2-5,NA,TRBV12-3/TRBV12-4,CASSSGPSAQYF,TGTGCCAGCAGTTCCGGGCCCTCGGCCCAGTACTTC
few,TRBJ2-1,NA,TRBV6-5,CASSPRPGGGDEQFF,TGTGCCAGCAGCCCTAGACCAGGTGGTGGGGATGAGCAGTTCTTC
NA,TRBJ1-5,NA,TRBV4-1,CASSQAQGNQPQHF,TGCGCCAGCAGCCAAGCTCAAGGGAATCAGCCCCAGCATTTT
NA,TRBJ2-3,TRBD1,TRBV24-1,CATSGTGTGWTDTQYF,TGTGCCACCAGTGGCACCGGGACAGGCTGGACAGATACGCAGTATTTT
NA,TRBJ2-7,NA,TRBV28,CASKSWGSSYEQYF,TGTGCCAGCAAGAGTTGGGGCAGCTCCTACGAGCAGTACTTC
NA,TRBJ1-5,NA,TRBV20-1,CSASRGPIENQPQHF,TGCAGTGCTAGCCGGGGGCCAATTGAAAATCAGCCCCAGCATTTT
few,TRBJ1-5,TRBD1,TRBV24-1,CATSDPGGSEPQHF,TGTGCCACCAGTGACCCAGGGGGCTCGGAGCCCCAGCATTTT
few,TRBJ2-7,TRBD1,TRBV7-2,CASSLVQGGEQYF,TGTGCCAGCAGCTTAGTACAGGGGGGAGAGCAGTACTTC
NA,TRBJ1-5,NA,TRBV28,CASSSHLGGGNQPQHF,TGTGCCAGCAGTTCACACCTTGGCGGGGGAAATCAGCCCCAGCATTTT
few,TRBJ2-3,TRBD1,TRBV28,CASSFGDRGTDTQYF,TGTGCCAGCAGTTTCGGGGACAGGGGTACAGATACGCAGTATTTT
NA,TRBJ2-7,NA,TRBV28,CASLPLRDSQAYEQYF,TGTGCCAGTCTCCCGTTGCGGGACAGCCAAGCCTACGAGCAGTACTTC
NA,TRBJ2-1,TRBD1,TRBV2,CASSQGAAYNEQFF,TGTGCCAGCTCTCAGGGGGCTGCCTACAATGAGCAGTTCTTC
many,TRBJ2-2,TRBD2,TRBV9,CASSVPMTSGRNTGELFF,TGTGCCAGCAGCGTTCCGATGACTAGCGGGCGGAACACCGGGGAGCTGTTTTTT
few,TRBJ1-6,TRBD1,TRBV28,CASGPRRGLDSYNSPLHF,TGTGCCAGCGGACCTCGCAGGGGGCTCGATTCCTATAATTCACCCCTCCACTTT
NA,TRBJ2-7,TRBD2,TRBV5-1,CASSPGTSDAYEQYF,TGCGCCAGCAGCCCCGGGACTAGCGATGCCTACGAGCAGTACTTC
NA,TRBJ2-3,TRBD2,TRBV9,CASSVGLAGMADTQYF,TGTGCCAGCAGCGTTGGACTAGCGGGAATGGCAGATACGCAGTATTTT
few,TRBJ2-7,TRBD2,TRBV28,CASTTRAGGPYEQYF,TGTGCCAGCACCACCCGAGCGGGAGGACCCTACGAGCAGTACTTC
NA,TRBJ1-1,TRBD1,TRBV5-1,CASFQQGAEAFF,TGCGCCAGCTTCCAACAGGGGGCTGAAGCTTTCTTT
few,TRBJ1-3,NA,TRBV6-5,CASSNGRDLSGNTIYF,TGTGCCAGCAGCAACGGGAGAGATCTCTCTGGAAACACCATATATTTT
many,TRBJ2-3,NA,TRBV4-3,CASSQGTLEVDTQYF,TGCGCCAGCAGCCAAGGAACCCTCGAGGTTGATACGCAGTATTTT
NA,TRBJ2-5,TRBD2,TRBV7-9,CASSLRLAGGGQETQYF,TGTGCCAGCAGCTTACGCTTGGCGGGGGGAGGGCAAGAGACCCAGTACTTC
few,TRBJ1-5,TRBD1,TRBV5-6,CASSRGQNNQPQHF,TGTGCCAGCAGCCGGGGACAGAACAATCAGCCCCAGCATTTT